The 5 T cell receptor beta chains listed next were all sequenced from one sample in a study of blood T cells in healthy people across ages. Sample-barcoded 5' priming and a J-beta primer mix drove a second PCR of 7 to 11 cycles. One entry per CDR3 protein results from TCRdb running MiXCR on the 5' RACE reads. The sample includes 650,000 to 700,000 distinct CDR3 sequences, more than 45% of them seen just once. Sequencing was done on a sample of blood. These receptors were taken from a woman older than 75 in good health.

This clonotype has only one observation. The CDR3 DNA reads TGCAGTGCTAGTCTCCACAGCGGGAGCACGAGAGAGACCCAGTACTTC. This codes for CSASLHSGSTRETQYF. The V gene is TRBV20-1, the J gene TRBJ2-7; 8 nucleotides line up with TRBD2. Matching the DNA end better, TRBJ2-5 makes the J call doubtful. CDR1 and CDR2 (germline): DFQATT, SNEGSKA (reference sequence). This CDR3 region has 16 residues.

The chain carries TRBV28 and TRBJ2-7; maybe TRBD2 (5 bases). Germline assignment: CDR1 MDHEN and CDR2 SYDVKM. The CDR3 totals 15 residues. With 7 bases removed from V and 2 bases from J, the gap between germline ends came to 18 bases. CDR3 protein: CASTGAGIHPYEQYF. The CDR3 region has the DNA TGTGCCAGCACGGGCGCCGGGATCCACCCCTACGAGCAGTACTTC.

The rearrangement links TRBV9 to TRBJ2-4; 8 bases map to TRBD2. The assigned J gene may be wrong: the sequence end matches TRBJ2-7 better. Germline V lookup: CDR1 SGDLS, CDR2 YYNGEE. The CDR3 is made up of 15 amino acids. In nucleotides, the CDR3 is TGTGCCAGCAGTCCATCAGCGGGAGAAGCCTACGAGCAGTACTTC. Amino acids: CASSPSAGEAYEQYF.

This clonotype has ten or more counts. The genes are TRBV5-4 and TRBJ2-7, with D unclear. Germline V gene data show CDR1 as SGHNT and CDR2 as YYREEE (reference sequence). CDR3 size: 13 residues. V was clipped by 0 bases and J by 5 bases, with 9 bases between them. The CDR3 region has the DNA TGTGCCAGCAGCTTGGATGCTGGGAACGAGCAGTACTTC. Its translation: CASSLDAGNEQYF.

This clonotype has a single count. The chain links TRBV12-3 or TRBV12-4 to TRBJ2-7, with 12 bases fitting TRBD2. The CDR3 length is 17 residues. The trim removed 6 bases at V and 0 bases at J, leaving 9 bases unmatched. In nucleotides, the CDR3 is TGTGCCAGCAGCCGCGGACTAGCGGGGATTGGCTCCTACGAGCAGTACTTC. As protein: CASSRGLAGIGSYEQYF.